The 27 T cell receptor beta chains reported below all come from one sample, sequenced in a study of shared clonotypes between healthy human individuals. Only in-frame clones appear in the TCRdb table, and some are missing; sequencing was by immunoSEQ multiplex PCR. The repertoire consists of approximately 500,000 clones, with more than 75% occurring once and the leading ten covering about 12%. The sequencing input was PBMCs. These receptors were taken from a woman in her forties in good health. Some clones in this sample may be carry-over from other donors' samples.

This clone occurred once. The chain couples TRBV6-6 to TRBJ2-1, with no clear D. The CDR3 totals 14 residues. V lost 5 bases, J lost 3 bases, and 11 bases lay in between. Germline CDR1 reads MNHNY; CDR2 reads SVGAGI (reference sequence). CDR3 loop: CASSLDSDYNEQFF. The DNA for the CDR3 is TGTGCCAGCAGTCTCGACTCGGACTACAATGAGCAGTTCTTC.

The V call is TRBV18, the J call TRBJ2-7; D perhaps matches TRBD1 (6 bases). Trimming cost V 3 bases and J 4 bases, with 10 bases left between them. CDR1 and CDR2 (germline): KGHSH, LQKENI. This CDR3 has 13 residues. The CDR3 DNA is TGTGCCAGCTCACCGGACAGCTTGTACGAGCAGTACTTC. Protein product: CASSPDSLYEQYF.

The V and J genes are TRBV10-2 and TRBJ2-7; no clear D. From germline, CDR1 is WSHSY and CDR2 SAAADI. V was cut by 5 bases and J by 3 bases, with 11 bases left in between. The CDR3 totals 13 residues. CDR3 sequence: CASSPAPNYEQYF. Here the CDR3 DNA reads TGCGCCAGCAGTCCCGCGCCGAACTACGAGCAGTACTTC.

This sequence joins TRBV7-6 and TRBJ2-7, with D possibly TRBD1 on 6 matching bases. Trimming removed 4 bases at V and 4 bases at J, with 20 bases between. The CDR3 runs to 16 residues. Germline loops: CDR1 SGHVS, CDR2 FNYEAQ. The CDR3 DNA reads as TGTGCCAGCAGCTCTATTCAGGGGACGGGGATATACGAGCAGTACTTC. Protein product: CASSSIQGTGIYEQYF.

V usage is TRBV11-2 and J usage is TRBJ2-5; 15 positions agree with TRBD2. CDR3 length equals 16 residues. V trimming: 1 base; J trimming: 4 bases; junction bases outside the gene matches: 1. Per the germline V gene, CDR1 is SGHAT and CDR2 is FQNNGV. This chain's CDR3 is CASSLGTSGRAETQYF. As DNA, the CDR3 is TGTGCCAGCAGCTTAGGGACTAGCGGGAGGGCAGAGACCCAGTACTTC.

The chain links TRBV10-3 to TRBJ2-7; 9 nucleotides match TRBD1. The CDR3 totals 14 residues. V lost 4 bases and J lost 1; bases outside the gene matches: 2. Germline V gene data show CDR1 as ENHRY and CDR2 as SYGVKD. The CDR3 is CAISGTGESYEQYF. DNA for the CDR3: TGTGCCATCAGTGGGACAGGGGAGTCCTACGAGCAGTACTTC.

The table lists this clone with a few counts. This chain uses TRBV30 with TRBJ2-1; 8 bases align to TRBD2. The CDR3 runs 14 residues. Germline CDR1 and CDR2: GTSNPN and SVGIG (reference sequence). The trim removed 5 bases at V and 10 bases at J, leaving 13 bases unmatched. CDR3 sequence (DNA): TGTGCCTGGGGGCGGGGGACTAGATTCGGCGAGCAGTTCTTC. It is translated as CAWGRGTRFGEQFF.

The rearrangement links TRBV29-1 to TRBJ2-5; tentative D call: TRBD2 (7 bases). The CDR3 sequence is 15 residues long. The germline V and J ends were trimmed by 2 bases and 1 base, with 14 bases remaining between them. Germline CDR1 reads SQVTM; CDR2 reads ANQGSEA. The DNA for the CDR3 is TGCAGCGTTGAACGTGGAGGGGGGGTCCAAGAGACCCAGTACTTC. Protein product: CSVERGGGVQETQYF.

The chain is built from TRBV5-1 and TRBJ2-3, with D maybe TRBD2 (5 bases). The CDR3 loop spans 13 amino acids. V shed 2 bases and J shed 1 base, with 5 bases lying between them. Germline CDR1 reads SGHRS; CDR2 reads YFSETQ. CDR3 nucleotides: TGCGCCAGCAGCTTTAGCGGCACAGATACGCAGTATTTT. It encodes CASSFSGTDTQYF.

The CDR3 sequence is CASSNNGREQYF. The CDR3 DNA reads TGTGCCAGTAGTAATAACGGCCGCGAGCAGTACTTC. The chain links TRBV19 to TRBJ2-7; D is unresolved. Germline V gene data show CDR1 as LNHDA and CDR2 as SQIVND (reference sequence). The CDR3 length is 12 residues. Trimming pared 4 bases from V and 6 bases from J, leaving 10 bases between.

The CDR3 DNA follows: TGTGCCAGCAGCTTAGCTGGGATTGGGGCAGATACGCAGTATTTT. Residues: CASSLAGIGADTQYF. The chain is built from TRBV7-6 and TRBJ2-3; D gene unclear. Germline-derived CDR1 and CDR2 are SGHVS and FNYEAQ. Trimming left V 0 bases short and J 4 bases short, with 11 bases between. The CDR3 runs 15 residues.

The genes are TRBV28 and TRBJ2-2, with TRBD2 identical over 9 bases. Germline V CDR1 and CDR2: MDHEN, SYDVKM. The CDR3 runs to 15 residues. The J segment lost 2 bases and the V segment lost 5 bases, leaving 3 bases of the junction unmatched. CDR3 protein: CASSPSGKNTGELFF. The CDR3 DNA reads TGTGCCAGCAGTCCTAGCGGGAAAAACACCGGGGAGCTGTTTTTT.

The J gene is TRBJ2-5, the V gene TRBV4-1; the D is unclear. CDR3 length: 14 amino acids. Trimming took off 0 bases at V and 7 bases at J, with 12 bases between the two ends. Germline-derived CDR1 and CDR2 are MGHRA and YSYEKL. CDR3 DNA: TGCGCCAGCAGCCAAGAAGGCAGTGGTGGGACCCAGTACTTC. This codes for CASSQEGSGGTQYF.

The chain has TRBV18 and TRBJ1-4; D unclear. Trimming shortened V by 5 bases and J by 5 bases, and 15 bases separated the two germline ends. The germline V gene encodes CDR1 KGHSH and CDR2 LQKENI. The length of the CDR3 is 15 residues. CDR3 loop: CASSTGLEMNEKLFF. In DNA, the CDR3 is TGTGCCAGCTCAACGGGTCTTGAAATGAATGAAAAACTGTTTTTT.

The V call is TRBV27, the J call TRBJ1-3, with D perhaps matching TRBD1 (6 bases). The CDR3 covers 17 residues. V gave up 4 bases and J gave up 0 bases, with 16 bases separating them. Germline loops: CDR1 MNHEY, CDR2 SMNVEV (reference sequence). The DNA of the CDR3 is TGTGCCAGCAGTTCGGGCAGGGGCCCAAACTCTGGAAACACCATATATTTT. This sequence encodes CASSSGRGPNSGNTIYF.

This clone has just a few counts. The chain links TRBV7-9 to TRBJ1-2, with D perhaps TRBD1 (6 bases). CDR3 length: 14 amino acids. Germline-derived CDR1 and CDR2 are SEHNR and FQNEAQ (reference sequence). V was clipped by 1 base and J by 8 bases, with 14 bases between them. The DNA for the CDR3 is TGTGCCAGCAGCTTAGTGGGCAGGGGAAACGGCTACACCTTC. Translating gives CASSLVGRGNGYTF.

The rearrangement uses TRBV5-6 and TRBJ2-7, with a possible D match to TRBD1 (6 bases). V lost 0 bases, J lost 2 bases, and 12 bases lay in between. This CDR3 spans 15 amino acids. CDR1 is SGHDT and CDR2 is YYEEEE in the germline V gene. The CDR3 spells CASSLGAGVPYEQYF. In DNA, the CDR3 is TGTGCCAGCAGCTTGGGGGCAGGGGTGCCCTACGAGCAGTACTTC.

The DNA of the CDR3 is TGTGCCAGCAGTACGGTAGGGACGGACACTGAAGCTTTCTTT. Translation: CASSTVGTDTEAFF. The chain recombines TRBV28 with TRBJ1-1; a weak D match, TRBD1 (5 bases). Trimming took 5 bases from V and 3 from J, leaving 13 bases between them. The CDR3 spans 14 residues. Germline CDR1 MDHEN, CDR2 SYDVKM.

The chain combines TRBV10-3 with TRBJ2-1; D gene uncertain. The CDR3 loop spans 13 amino acids. The ends were cut back, 1 base at V and 6 bases at J, with 7 bases in the middle. CDR1 and CDR2 (germline): ENHRY, SYGVKD. The CDR3 region has the DNA TGTGCCATCAGTGAGTTCGTCGGCAATGAGCAGTTCTTC. Protein: CAISEFVGNEQFF.

V usage is TRBV18 and J usage is TRBJ1-5, with D perhaps matching TRBD1 (6 bases). The germline CDR1 and CDR2 sequences are KGHSH and LQKENI. The CDR3 runs to 15 residues. The V and J ends lost 6 bases and 3 bases respectively, with 15 bases between them. As DNA, the CDR3 is TGTGCCAGCTCGCGGGGGGGCGCGGACAATCAGCCCCAGCATTTT. The encoded protein is CASSRGGADNQPQHF.

About this clone: The likely explanation is a read error, given a far larger clone one base away. This same CDR3 is encoded by further DNA sequences in the sample. The chain couples TRBV28 to TRBJ1-4; D remains unclear. The germline V and J ends were trimmed by 4 bases and 5 bases, with 2 bases remaining between them. The CDR3 runs to 11 residues. Germline CDR1 MDHEN, CDR2 SYDVKM. The CDR3 here is CASSSNEKLFF. The CDR3 coding sequence is TGTGCCAGCAGTTCAAATGAAAAACTGTTTTTT. Full variable domain (missing parts from reference TRBV28 and TRBJ1-4): DVKVTQSSRYLVKRTGEKVFLECVQDMDHENMFWYRQDPGLGLRLIYFSYDVKMKEKGDIPEGYSVSREKKERFSLILESASTNQTSMYLCASSSNEKLFFGSGTQLSVL.

J is TRBJ2-1 and V is TRBV5-1, with TRBD2 matching over 9 bases. This CDR3 region has 14 residues. Germline CDR1 SGHRS, CDR2 YFSETQ. The V gene end was trimmed by 4 bases and the J gene end by 6 bases; junction bases not matched to a gene: 5. The CDR3 sequence: CASSPGLAINEQFF. In DNA form, the CDR3 reads TGCGCCAGCAGCCCCGGACTAGCGATCAATGAGCAGTTCTTC.

V is TRBV7-2 and J is TRBJ2-1, with D perhaps assigned TRBD1 or TRBD2 (7 bases each). The CDR3 consists of 12 residues. The V end was cut by 5 bases, the J end by 9 bases, with 11 bases between. Germline values: CDR1 SGHTA, CDR2 FQGNSA. The DNA of the CDR3 is TGTGCCAGCAGCCAGGGGGGGGCTGAGCAGTTCTTC. Amino acids: CASSQGGAEQFF.

The rearrangement links TRBV2 to TRBJ2-5; TRBD2 agrees at 12 bases. Germline CDR1 reads SNHLY; CDR2 reads FYNNEI. This CDR3 contains 15 residues. V lost 1 base and J lost 5; bases outside the gene matches: 2. CDR3 nucleotide sequence: TGTGCCAGCAGTGAAGTGCTAGCGGGAGGGGAGACCCAGTACTTC. Its translation is CASSEVLAGGETQYF.

This clone was seen a single time. The chain recombines TRBV28 with TRBJ2-3; 8 bases align to TRBD1. J gave up 3 bases and V 6 bases, and 5 bases lay outside the gene matches. This CDR3 contains 14 residues. Germline CDR1 MDHEN, CDR2 SYDVKM. Written as DNA, the CDR3 is TGTGCCAGCAGCCGAACAGGGGGTACAGATACGCAGTATTTT. Its translation: CASSRTGGTDTQYF.

The chain is built from TRBV28 and TRBJ2-5, with TRBD2 identical over 11 bases. CDR3 length: 14 residues. The germline V gene has CDR1 MDHEN and CDR2 SYDVKM. The V gene end was trimmed by 9 bases and the J gene end by 4 bases; junction bases not matched to a gene: 7. The CDR3 loop reads CASTSGSVIETQYF. The CDR3 DNA reads TGTGCCAGTACTAGCGGGAGTGTGATAGAGACCCAGTACTTC.

The rearrangement joins TRBV7-7 to TRBJ2-5, with D hard to call. Trimming removed 0 bases from V and 0 bases from J, with 5 bases in between. This CDR3 is built from 14 residues. Germline-derived CDR1 and CDR2 are SSHAT and FNYEAQ (reference sequence). CDR3 sequence reads: CASSLATDQETQYF. The CDR3 nucleotides read TGTGCCAGCAGCTTAGCCACAGACCAAGAGACCCAGTACTTC.